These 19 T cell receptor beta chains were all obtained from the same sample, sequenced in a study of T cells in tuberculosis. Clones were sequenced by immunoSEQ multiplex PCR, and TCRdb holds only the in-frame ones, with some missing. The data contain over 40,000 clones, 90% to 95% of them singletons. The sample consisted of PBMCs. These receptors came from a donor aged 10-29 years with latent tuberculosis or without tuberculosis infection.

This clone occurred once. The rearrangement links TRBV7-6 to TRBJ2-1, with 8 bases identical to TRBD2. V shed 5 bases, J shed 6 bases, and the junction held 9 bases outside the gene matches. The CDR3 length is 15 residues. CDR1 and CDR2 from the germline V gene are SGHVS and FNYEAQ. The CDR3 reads CASSPWRGARNEQFF. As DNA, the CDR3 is TGTGCCAGCAGCCCCTGGCGGGGGGCCCGCAATGAGCAGTTCTTC.

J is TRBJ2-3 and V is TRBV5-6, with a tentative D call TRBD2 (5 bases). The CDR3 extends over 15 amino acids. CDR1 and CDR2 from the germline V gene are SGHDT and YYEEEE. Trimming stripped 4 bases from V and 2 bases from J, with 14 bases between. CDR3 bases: TGTGCCAGCAGCCTCGGACTGGTTCCCACAGATACGCAGTATTTT. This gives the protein CASSLGLVPTDTQYF.

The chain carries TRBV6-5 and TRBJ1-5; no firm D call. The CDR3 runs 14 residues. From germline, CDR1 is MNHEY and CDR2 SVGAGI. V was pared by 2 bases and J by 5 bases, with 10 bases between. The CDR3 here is CASSYGGRDQPQHF. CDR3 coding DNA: TGTGCCAGCAGTTACGGCGGGAGGGATCAGCCCCAGCATTTT.

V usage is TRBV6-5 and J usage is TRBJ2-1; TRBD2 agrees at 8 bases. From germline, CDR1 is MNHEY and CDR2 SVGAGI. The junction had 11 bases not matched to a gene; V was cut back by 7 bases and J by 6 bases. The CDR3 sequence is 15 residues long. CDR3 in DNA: TGTGCCAGCACCAGCGGGGGCCGCCCACGCAATGAGCAGTTCTTC. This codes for CASTSGGRPRNEQFF.

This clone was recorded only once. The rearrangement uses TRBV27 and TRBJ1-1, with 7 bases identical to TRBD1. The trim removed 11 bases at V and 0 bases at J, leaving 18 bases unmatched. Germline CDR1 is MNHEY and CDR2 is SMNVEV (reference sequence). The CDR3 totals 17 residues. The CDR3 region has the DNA TGTGCCGAGGACACTATTACAGGGGTAAGGGTGAACACTGAAGCTTTCTTT. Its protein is CAEDTITGVRVNTEAFF.

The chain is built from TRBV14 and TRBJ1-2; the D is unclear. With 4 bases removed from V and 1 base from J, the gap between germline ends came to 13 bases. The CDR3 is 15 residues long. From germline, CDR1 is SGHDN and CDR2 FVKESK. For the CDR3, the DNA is TGTGCCAGCAGCCCGTTTGGAGGGTTTAACTATGGCTACACCTTC. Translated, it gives CASSPFGGFNYGYTF.

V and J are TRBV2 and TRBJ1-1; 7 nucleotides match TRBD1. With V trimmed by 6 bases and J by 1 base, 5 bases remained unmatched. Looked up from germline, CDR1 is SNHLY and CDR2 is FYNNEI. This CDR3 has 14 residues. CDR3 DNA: TGTGCCAGCAGATTAAGGACAGGGAACACTGAAGCTTTCTTT. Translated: CASRLRTGNTEAFF.

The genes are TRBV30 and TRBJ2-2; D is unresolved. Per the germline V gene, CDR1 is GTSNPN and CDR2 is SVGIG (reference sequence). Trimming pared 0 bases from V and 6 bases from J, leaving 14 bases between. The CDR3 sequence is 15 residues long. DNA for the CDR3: TGTGCCTGGAGTGTCCGCTTAAGAACTTCCGGGGAGCTGTTTTTT. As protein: CAWSVRLRTSGELFF. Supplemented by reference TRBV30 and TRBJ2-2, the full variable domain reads SQTIHQWPATLVQPVGSPLSLECTVEGTSNPNLYWYRQAAGRGLQLLFYSVGIGQISSEVPQNLSASRPQDRQFILSSKKLLLSDSGFYLCAWSVRLRTSGELFFGEGSRLTVL.

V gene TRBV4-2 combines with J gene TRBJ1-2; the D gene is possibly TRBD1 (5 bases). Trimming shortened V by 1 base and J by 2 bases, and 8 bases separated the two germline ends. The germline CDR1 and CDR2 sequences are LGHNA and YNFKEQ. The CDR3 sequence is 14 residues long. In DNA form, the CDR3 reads TGTGCCAGCAGCCAAGGGTCAGGGAACTATGGCTACACCTTC. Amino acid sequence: CASSQGSGNYGYTF.

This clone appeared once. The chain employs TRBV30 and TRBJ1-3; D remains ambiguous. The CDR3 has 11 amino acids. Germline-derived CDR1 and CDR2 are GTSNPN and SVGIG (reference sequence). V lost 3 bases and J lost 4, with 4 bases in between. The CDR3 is CAWSQGNTIYF. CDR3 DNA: TGTGCCTGGAGCCAAGGAAACACCATATATTTT.

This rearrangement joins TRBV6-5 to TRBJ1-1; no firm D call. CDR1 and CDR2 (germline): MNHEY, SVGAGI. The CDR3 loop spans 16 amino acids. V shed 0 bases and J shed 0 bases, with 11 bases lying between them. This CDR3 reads CASSYSELDLNTEAFF. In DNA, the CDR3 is TGTGCCAGCAGTTACTCGGAGTTAGACTTGAACACTGAAGCTTTCTTT.

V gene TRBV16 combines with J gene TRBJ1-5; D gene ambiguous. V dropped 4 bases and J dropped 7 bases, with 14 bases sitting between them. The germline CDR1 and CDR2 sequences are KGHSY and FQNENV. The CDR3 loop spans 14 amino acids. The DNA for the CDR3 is TGTGCCAGCAGCCTCTCGGAGAGGAGACAGCCCCAGCATTTT. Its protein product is CASSLSERRQPQHF. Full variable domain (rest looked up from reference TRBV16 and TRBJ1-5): GEEVAQTPKHLVRGEGQKAKLYCAPIKGHSYVFWYQQVLKNEFKFLISFQNENVFDETGMPKERFSAKCLPNSPCSLEIQATKLEDSAVYFCASSLSERRQPQHFGDGTRLSIL.

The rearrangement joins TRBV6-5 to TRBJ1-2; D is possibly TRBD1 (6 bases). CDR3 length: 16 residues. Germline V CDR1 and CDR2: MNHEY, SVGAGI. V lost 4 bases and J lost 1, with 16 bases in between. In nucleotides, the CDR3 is TGTGCCAGCAGTTTCCAAACAGGGAGAGGTAACTATGGCTACACCTTC. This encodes CASSFQTGRGNYGYTF.

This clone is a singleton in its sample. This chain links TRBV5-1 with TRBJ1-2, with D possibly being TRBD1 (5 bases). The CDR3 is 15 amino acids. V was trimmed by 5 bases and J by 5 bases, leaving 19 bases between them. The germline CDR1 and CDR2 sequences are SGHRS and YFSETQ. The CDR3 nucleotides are TGCGCCAGCAGGGTCGGGGGAGGAGAGGCGTATGGCTACACCTTC. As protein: CASRVGGGEAYGYTF.

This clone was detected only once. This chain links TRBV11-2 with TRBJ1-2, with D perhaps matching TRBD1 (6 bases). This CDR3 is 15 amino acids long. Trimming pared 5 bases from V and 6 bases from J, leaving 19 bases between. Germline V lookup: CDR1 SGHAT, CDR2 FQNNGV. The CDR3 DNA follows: TGTGCCAGCAGCCTTAGGGGACACAGGGCTGATGGCTACACCTTC. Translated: CASSLRGHRADGYTF.

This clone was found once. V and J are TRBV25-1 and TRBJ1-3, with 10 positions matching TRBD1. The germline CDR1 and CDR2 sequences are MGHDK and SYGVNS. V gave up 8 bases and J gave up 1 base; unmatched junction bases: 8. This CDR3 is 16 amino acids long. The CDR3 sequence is CASGDRGTPSGNTIYF. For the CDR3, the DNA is TGTGCCAGCGGGGACAGGGGCACCCCATCTGGAAACACCATATATTTT.

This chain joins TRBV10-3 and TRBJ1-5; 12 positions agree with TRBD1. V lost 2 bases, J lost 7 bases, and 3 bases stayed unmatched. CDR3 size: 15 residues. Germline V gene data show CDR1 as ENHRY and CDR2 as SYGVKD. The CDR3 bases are TGTGCCATCAGTGAGAGCGGGACAGGGGGCCAGCCCCAGCATTTT. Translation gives CAISESGTGGQPQHF.

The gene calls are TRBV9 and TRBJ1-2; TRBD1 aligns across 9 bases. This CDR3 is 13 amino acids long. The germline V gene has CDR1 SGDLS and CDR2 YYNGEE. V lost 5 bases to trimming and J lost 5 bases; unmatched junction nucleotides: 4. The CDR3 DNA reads TGTGCCAGCAGGTTGACAGGGGGTTATGGCTACACCTTC. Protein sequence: CASRLTGGYGYTF.

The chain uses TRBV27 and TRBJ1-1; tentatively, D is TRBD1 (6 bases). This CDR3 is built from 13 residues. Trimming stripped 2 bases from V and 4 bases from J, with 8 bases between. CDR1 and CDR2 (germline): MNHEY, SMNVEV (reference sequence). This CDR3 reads CASSLGGGTEAFF. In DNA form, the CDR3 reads TGTGCCAGCAGTTTAGGGGGCGGCACTGAAGCTTTCTTT.